This T cell receptor beta chain was profiled in a study of chemoradiotherapy in HPV16-positive cancers. About the study: Candidate HPV-specific T-cell clones and common TCR motifs came from functional assays in a couple of HPV16-positive patients.

Findings of the study overall: Only two HPV16-positive patients supplied the functional HPV-specificity definition.

The method was immunoSEQ multiplex PCR; TCRdb's version includes in-frame clones alone and lacks a portion of them. Of 9,500 to 15,000 clones in the sample, over 75% are singletons; the top ten hold 0.9% to 1.2%. Samples were taken several times over chemoradiotherapy. The germline CDR1 and CDR2 sequences are SGDLS and YYNGEE. Trimming took 1 base from V and 6 from J; bases not matched to a gene: 8. This CDR3 has 15 amino acids. Comment on this clone: Its antigen is not known.

This TCR came from a human donor with HPV-associated anogenital cancer. This specimen was acquired from a patient who underwent chemoradiotherapy. The chain links TRBV9 to TRBJ1-2, with 8 positions matching TRBD1. The CDR3: CASSVTNAGGDGYTF. The CDR3 bases are TGTGCCAGCAGCGTAACTAATGCAGGGGGCGATGGCTACACCTTC.